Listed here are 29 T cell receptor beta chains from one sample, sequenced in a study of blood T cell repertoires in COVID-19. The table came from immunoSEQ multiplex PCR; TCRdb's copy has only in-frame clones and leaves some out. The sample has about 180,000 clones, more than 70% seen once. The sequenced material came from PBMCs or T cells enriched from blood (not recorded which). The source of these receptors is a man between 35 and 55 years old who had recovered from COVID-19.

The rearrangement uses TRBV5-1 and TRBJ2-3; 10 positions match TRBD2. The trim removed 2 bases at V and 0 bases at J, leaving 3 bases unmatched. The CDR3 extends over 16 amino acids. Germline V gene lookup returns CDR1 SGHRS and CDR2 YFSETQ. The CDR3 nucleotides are TGCGCCAGCAGCTTCCTAGCGGGAGCGAGCACAGATACGCAGTATTTT. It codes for CASSFLAGASTDTQYF.

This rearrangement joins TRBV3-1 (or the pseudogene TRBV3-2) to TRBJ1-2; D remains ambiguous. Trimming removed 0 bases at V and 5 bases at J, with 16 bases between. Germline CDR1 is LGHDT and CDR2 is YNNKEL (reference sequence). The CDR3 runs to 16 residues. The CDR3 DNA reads TGTGCCAGCAGCCAAGATCCCGCAGGTTATGGGTATGGCTACACCTTC. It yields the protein CASSQDPAGYGYGYTF.

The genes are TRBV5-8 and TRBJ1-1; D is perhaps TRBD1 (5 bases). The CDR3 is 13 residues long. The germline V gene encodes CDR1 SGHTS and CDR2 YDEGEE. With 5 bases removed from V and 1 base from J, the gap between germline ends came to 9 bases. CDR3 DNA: TGTGCCAGCAGACCTACAGGGAACACTGAAGCTTTCTTT. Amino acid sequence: CASRPTGNTEAFF.

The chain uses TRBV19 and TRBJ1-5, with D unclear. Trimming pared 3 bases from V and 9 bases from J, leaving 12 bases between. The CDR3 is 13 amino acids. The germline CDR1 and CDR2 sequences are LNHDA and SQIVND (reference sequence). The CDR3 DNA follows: TGTGCCAGTAGTATGGCCGCGGAGCTGCCCCAGCATTTT. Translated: CASSMAAELPQHF.

The CDR3 DNA reads as TGCGCCAGCAGCCAAGGACAAGTCGAAAAACTGTTTTTT. It specifies CASSQGQVEKLFF. The chain couples TRBV4-1 to TRBJ1-4; D gene unclear. The CDR3 spans 13 residues. Germline CDR1 MGHRA, CDR2 YSYEKL. Trimming left V 1 base short and J 8 bases short, with 8 bases between.

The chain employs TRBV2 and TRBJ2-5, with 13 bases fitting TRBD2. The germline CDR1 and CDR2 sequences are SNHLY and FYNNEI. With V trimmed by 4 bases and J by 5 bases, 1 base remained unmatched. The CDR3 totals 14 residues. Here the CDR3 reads CASSGLAGGETQYF. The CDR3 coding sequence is TGTGCCAGCAGTGGACTAGCGGGGGGTGAGACCCAGTACTTC.

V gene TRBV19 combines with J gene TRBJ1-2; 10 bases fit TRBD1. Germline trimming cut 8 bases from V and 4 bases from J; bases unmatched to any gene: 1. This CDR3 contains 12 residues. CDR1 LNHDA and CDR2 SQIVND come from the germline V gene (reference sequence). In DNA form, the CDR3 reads TGTGCCAGTGGACAGGGGGGCTATGGCTACACCTTC. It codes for CASGQGGYGYTF. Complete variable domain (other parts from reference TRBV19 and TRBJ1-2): DGGITQSPKYLFRKEGQNVTLSCEQNLNHDAMYWYRQDPGQGLRLIYYSQIVNDFQKGDIAEGYSVSREKKESFPLTVTSAQKNPTAFYLCASGQGGYGYTFGSGTRLTVV.

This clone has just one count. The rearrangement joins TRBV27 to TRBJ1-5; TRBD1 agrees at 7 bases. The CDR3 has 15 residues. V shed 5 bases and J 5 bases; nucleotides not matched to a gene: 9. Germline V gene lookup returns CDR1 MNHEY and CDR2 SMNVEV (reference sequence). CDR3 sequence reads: CASSPRQGSYQPQHF. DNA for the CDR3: TGTGCCAGCAGTCCCCGACAGGGATCCTATCAGCCCCAGCATTTT.

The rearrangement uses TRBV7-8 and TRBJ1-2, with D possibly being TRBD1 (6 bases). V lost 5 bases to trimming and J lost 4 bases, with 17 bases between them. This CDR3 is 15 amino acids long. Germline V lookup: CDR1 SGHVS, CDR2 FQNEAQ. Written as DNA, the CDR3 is TGTGCCAGCAGCCAACAGGGACGGTCTGGCTATGGCTACACCTTC. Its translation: CASSQQGRSGYGYTF. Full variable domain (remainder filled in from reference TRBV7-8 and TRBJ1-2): GAGVSQSPRYKVAKRGQDVALRCDPISGHVSLFWYQQALGQGPEFLTYFQNEAQLDKSGLPSDRFFAERPEGSVSTLKIQRTQQEDSAVYLCASSQQGRSGYGYTFGSGTRLTVV.

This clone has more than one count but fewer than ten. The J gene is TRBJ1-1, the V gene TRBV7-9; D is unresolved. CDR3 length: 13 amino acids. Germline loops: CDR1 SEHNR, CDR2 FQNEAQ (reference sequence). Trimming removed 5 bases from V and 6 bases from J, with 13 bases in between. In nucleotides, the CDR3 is TGTGCCAGCAGCACCGCCGGACTCTCTGAAGCTTTCTTT. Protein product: CASSTAGLSEAFF.

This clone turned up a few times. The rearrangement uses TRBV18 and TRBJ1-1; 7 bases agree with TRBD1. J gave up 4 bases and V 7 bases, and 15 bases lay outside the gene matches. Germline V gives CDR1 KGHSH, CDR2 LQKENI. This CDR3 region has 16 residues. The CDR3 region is CASFTGVSGMGTEAFF. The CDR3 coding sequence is TGTGCCAGCTTTACAGGGGTATCCGGAATGGGCACTGAAGCTTTCTTT. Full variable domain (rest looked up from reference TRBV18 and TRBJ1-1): NAGVMQNPRHLVRRRGQEARLRCSPMKGHSHVYWYRQLPEEGLKFMVYLQKENIIDESGMPKERFSAEFPKEGPSILRIQQVVRGDSAAYFCASFTGVSGMGTEAFFGQGTRLTVV.

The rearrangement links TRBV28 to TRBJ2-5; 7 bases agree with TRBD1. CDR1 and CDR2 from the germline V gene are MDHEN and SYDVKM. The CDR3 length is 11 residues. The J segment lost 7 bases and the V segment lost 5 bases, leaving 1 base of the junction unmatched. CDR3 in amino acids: CASSAGGTQYF. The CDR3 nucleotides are TGTGCCAGCAGTGCAGGGGGGACCCAGTACTTC.

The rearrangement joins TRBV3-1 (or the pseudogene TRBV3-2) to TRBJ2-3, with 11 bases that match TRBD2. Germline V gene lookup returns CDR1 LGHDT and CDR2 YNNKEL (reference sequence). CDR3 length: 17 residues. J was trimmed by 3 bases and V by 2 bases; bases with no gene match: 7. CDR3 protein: CASSQRTSGRGTDTQYF. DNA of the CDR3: TGTGCCAGCAGCCAAAGAACTAGCGGGAGAGGGACAGATACGCAGTATTTT.

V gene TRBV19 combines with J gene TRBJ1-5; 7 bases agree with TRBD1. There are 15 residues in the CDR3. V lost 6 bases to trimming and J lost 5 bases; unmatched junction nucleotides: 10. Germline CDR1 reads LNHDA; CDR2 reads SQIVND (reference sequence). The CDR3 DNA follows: TGTGCCAGTAGCCAGGACAGGTTCGGGCATCAGCCCCAGCATTTT. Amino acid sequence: CASSQDRFGHQPQHF.

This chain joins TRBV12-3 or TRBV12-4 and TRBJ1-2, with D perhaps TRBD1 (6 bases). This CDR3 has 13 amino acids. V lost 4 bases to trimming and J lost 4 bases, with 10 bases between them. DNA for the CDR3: TGTGCCAGCAGTTCGGCAGGGGCCTATGGCTACACCTTC. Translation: CASSSAGAYGYTF.

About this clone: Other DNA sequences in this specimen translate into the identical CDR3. The CDR3 coding sequence is TGTGCCAGCAGCGTAGGACAGGGCGGAGAAAAACTGTTTTTT. Encoded protein: CASSVGQGGEKLFF. J is TRBJ1-4 and V is TRBV9; TRBD1 matches 7 bases. The CDR3 spans 14 residues. J gave up 8 bases and V 0 bases, and 4 bases lay outside the gene matches. Per the germline V gene, CDR1 is SGDLS and CDR2 is YYNGEE.

CDR3 region: CASSPSGGASYEQYF. Written as DNA, the CDR3 is TGTGCCAGCAGCCCTAGCGGGGGCGCTTCCTACGAGCAGTACTTC. The chain uses TRBV7-2 and TRBJ2-7, with 10 bases that match TRBD2. Germline-derived CDR1 and CDR2 are SGHTA and FQGNSA. The ends lost 5 bases at V and 1 base at J; junction bases unmatched: 5. The CDR3 consists of 15 residues.

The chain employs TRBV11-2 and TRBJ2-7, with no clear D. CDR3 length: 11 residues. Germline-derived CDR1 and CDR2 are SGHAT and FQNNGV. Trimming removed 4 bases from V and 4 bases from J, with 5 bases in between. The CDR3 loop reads CASSSVYEQYF. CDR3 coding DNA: TGTGCCAGCAGCTCAGTTTACGAGCAGTACTTC.

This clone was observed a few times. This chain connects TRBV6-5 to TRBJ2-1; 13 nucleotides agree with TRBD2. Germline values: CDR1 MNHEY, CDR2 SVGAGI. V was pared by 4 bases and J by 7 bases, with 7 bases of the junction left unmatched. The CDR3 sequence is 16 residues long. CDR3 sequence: CASSLGLAGPGNEQFF. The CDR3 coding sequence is TGTGCCAGCAGTTTGGGACTAGCGGGGCCGGGGAATGAGCAGTTCTTC.

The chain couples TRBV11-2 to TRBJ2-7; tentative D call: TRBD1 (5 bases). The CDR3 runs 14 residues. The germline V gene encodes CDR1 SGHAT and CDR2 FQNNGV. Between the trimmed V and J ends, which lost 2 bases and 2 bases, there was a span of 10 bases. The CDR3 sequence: CASSLPGLPYEQYF. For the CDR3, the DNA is TGTGCCAGCAGCTTACCAGGGTTGCCCTACGAGCAGTACTTC. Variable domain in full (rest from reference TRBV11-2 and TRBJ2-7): EAGVAQSPRYKIIEKRQSVAFWCNPISGHATLYWYQQILGQGPKLLIQFQNNGVVDDSQLPKDRFSAERLKGVDSTLKIQPAKLEDSAVYLCASSLPGLPYEQYFGPGTRLTVT.

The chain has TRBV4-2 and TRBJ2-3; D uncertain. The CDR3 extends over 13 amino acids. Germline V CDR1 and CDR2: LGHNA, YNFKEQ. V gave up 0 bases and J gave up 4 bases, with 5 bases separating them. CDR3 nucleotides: TGTGCCAGCAGCCAAGACGGAGCAGATACGCAGTATTTT. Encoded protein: CASSQDGADTQYF.

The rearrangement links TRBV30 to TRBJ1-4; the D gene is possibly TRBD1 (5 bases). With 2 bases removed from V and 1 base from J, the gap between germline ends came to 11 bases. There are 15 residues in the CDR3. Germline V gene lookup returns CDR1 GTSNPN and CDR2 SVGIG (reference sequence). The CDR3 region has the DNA TGTGCCTGGAGTCTCGACAGTCAAACTAATGAAAAACTGTTTTTT. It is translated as CAWSLDSQTNEKLFF.

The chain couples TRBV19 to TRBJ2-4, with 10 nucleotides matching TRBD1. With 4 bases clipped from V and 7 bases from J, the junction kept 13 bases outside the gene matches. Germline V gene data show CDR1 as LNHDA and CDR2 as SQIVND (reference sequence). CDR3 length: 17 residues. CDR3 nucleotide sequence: TGTGCCAGTAGTAAGACCGGACAGGGGGTTAGGACGAACATTCAGTACTTC. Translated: CASSKTGQGVRTNIQYF.

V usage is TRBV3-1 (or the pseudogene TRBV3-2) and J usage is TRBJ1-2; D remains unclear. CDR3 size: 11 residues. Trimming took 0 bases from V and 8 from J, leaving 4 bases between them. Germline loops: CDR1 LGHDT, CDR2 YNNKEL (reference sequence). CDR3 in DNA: TGTGCCAGCAGCCAAGATCTGGGCTACACCTTC. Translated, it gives CASSQDLGYTF.

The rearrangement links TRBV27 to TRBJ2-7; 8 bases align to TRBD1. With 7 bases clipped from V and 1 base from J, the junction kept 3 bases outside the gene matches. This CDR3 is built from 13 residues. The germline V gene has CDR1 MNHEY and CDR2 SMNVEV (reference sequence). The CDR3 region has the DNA TGTGCCAGCAAAACAGGGGGATCCTACGAGCAGTACTTC. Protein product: CASKTGGSYEQYF.

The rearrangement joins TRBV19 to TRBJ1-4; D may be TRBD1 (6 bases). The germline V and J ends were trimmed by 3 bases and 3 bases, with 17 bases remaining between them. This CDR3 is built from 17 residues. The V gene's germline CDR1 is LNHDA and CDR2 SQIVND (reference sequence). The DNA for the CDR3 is TGTGCCAGTAGTATCGGGAGCGGGGGCATAGCTAATGAAAAACTGTTTTTT. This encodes CASSIGSGGIANEKLFF.

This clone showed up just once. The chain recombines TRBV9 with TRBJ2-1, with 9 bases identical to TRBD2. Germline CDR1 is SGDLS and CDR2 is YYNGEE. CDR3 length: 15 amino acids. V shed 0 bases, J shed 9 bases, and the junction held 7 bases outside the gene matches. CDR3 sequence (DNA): TGTGCCAGCAGCGTAGCCCCTAGCGGGATCTCTGAGCAGTTCTTC. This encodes CASSVAPSGISEQFF.

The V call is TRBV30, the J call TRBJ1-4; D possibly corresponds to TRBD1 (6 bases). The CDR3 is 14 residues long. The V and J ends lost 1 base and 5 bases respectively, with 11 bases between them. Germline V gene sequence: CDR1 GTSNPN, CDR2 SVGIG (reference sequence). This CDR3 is CAWSGGGANEKLFF. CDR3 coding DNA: TGTGCCTGGAGTGGTGGGGGGGCCAATGAAAAACTGTTTTTT.

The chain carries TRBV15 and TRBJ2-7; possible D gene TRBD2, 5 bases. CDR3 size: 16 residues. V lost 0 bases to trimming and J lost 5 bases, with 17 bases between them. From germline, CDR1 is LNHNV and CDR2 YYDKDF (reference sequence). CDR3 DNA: TGTGCCACCAGCAGAGATCCGACAAATTTGAGGGACGAGCAGTACTTC. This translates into CATSRDPTNLRDEQYF. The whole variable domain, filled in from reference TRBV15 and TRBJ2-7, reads DAMVIQNPRYQVTQFGKPVTLSCSQTLNHNVMYWYQQKSSQAPKLLFHYYDKDFNNEADTPDNFQSRRPNTSFCFLDIRSPGLGDTAMYLCATSRDPTNLRDEQYFGPGTRLTVT.